The entry below gives a single T cell receptor (beta chain) sequence along with its context. This entry belongs to a study of T-cell reconstitution after alpha-beta-depleted transplantation in children. Preparation of the TCRbeta library used unique molecular identifiers. TCRdb processed the PCR reads anew with MiXCR; each CDR3 protein has one entry. The table lists hundreds of thousands of distinct CDR3 sequences, over 9.5% of them singletons. This CDR3 is built from 20 residues. The V gene's germline CDR1 is SGHRS and CDR2 YFSETQ. V shed 2 bases and J 1 base; nucleotides not matched to a gene: 15. Sequenced material: PBMCs from the stem cell graft donor, taken from the stem cell graft. The receptor was derived from a human donor who donated a stem cell graft to a child with acute myeloid leukemia. This sequence joins TRBV5-1 and TRBJ2-1; 10 nucleotides agree with TRBD2. The CDR3 loop reads CASSFVPGLAPRPSYNEQFF. CDR3 coding DNA: TGCGCCAGCAGCTTCGTCCCGGGACTAGCGCCTCGACCTTCCTACAATGAGCAGTTCTTC.